A selection of T cell receptor beta chains follows, all from one sample in a study of shared clonotypes between healthy human individuals. Profiling relied on immunoSEQ multiplex PCR, and the TCRdb table lists in-frame clones only, not all of them. Found here are 2,100,000 or so clones, approximately 94% of them singletons; the top ten hold around 0.13%. What was sequenced was naive CD4+ T cells sorted from blood. The receptor source for this set is a young man in good health. The CDR3 runs from the conserved cysteine through the conserved F or W. Fields, in order: J gene, D gene, V gene, CDR3 DNA, CDR3 protein. D genes are given only for firm matches.

TRBJ2-5	NA	TRBV6-1	TGTGCCAGCAGTGTTATATTGGAGACCCAGTACTTC	CASSVILETQYF
TRBJ2-7	NA	TRBV10-1	TGCGCCAGCAGTGCAACCCTGGAGGGCCCCTACGAGCAGTACTTC	CASSATLEGPYEQYF
TRBJ2-2	NA	TRBV5-1	TGCGCCAGCAGCCGGGACAACCCAAACACCGGGGAGCTGTTTTTT	CASSRDNPNTGELFF
TRBJ1-3	TRBD1	TRBV28	TGTGCCAGCAGTTTCGGGGACAGGGATGGAAACACCATATATTTT	CASSFGDRDGNTIYF
TRBJ2-7	TRBD2	TRBV18	TGTGCCAGCTCACCAGGGGTAGCGGGAACTTACGAGCAGTACTTC	CASSPGVAGTYEQYF
TRBJ2-7	NA	TRBV5-1	TGCGCCAGCACAGCGGGCCCGCCTTACGAGCAGTACTTC	CASTAGPPYEQYF
TRBJ2-7	NA	TRBV12-5	TGTGCTAGTGGCCGACTAGTCGAGCAGTACTTC	CASGRLVEQYF
TRBJ2-7	NA	TRBV10-2	TGCGCCAGCAGTGGTCAAGGGATTCCTTACGAGCAGTACTTC	CASSGQGIPYEQYF
TRBJ1-1	TRBD1	TRBV18	TGTGCCAGCTCACCACGGGACAGGGGCTGGGAGAACACTGAAGCTTTCTTT	CASSPRDRGWENTEAFF
TRBJ2-3	NA	TRBV11-2	TGTGCCAGCAGCTTAGCTAGGTTCACAGATACGCAGTATTTT	CASSLARFTDTQYF
TRBJ2-5	NA	TRBV29-1	TGCAGCGTTTTGCCCGGGGAGACCCAGTACTTC	CSVLPGETQYF
TRBJ2-7	NA	TRBV6-5	TGTGCCAGCAGTTATATCGGAGGGCCAGCCTACGAGCAGTACTTC	CASSYIGGPAYEQYF
TRBJ1-5	NA	TRBV10-3	TGTGCCATCAGTGGCGGACAGATCAATCAGCCCCAGCATTTT	CAISGGQINQPQHF
TRBJ2-3	NA	TRBV5-1	TGCGCCAGCAGCTTGACACTGGAGATGGATACGCAGTATTTT	CASSLTLEMDTQYF